Presented here are 16 T cell receptor beta chains from one specimen sequenced in a study of identical twins. TCRdb fed the 5' RACE reads into MiXCR, producing one record per CDR3 protein. The sample consists of about 660,000 distinct CDR3 sequences, more than 6.5% of them appearing once. These records were also assigned to another study, of yellow fever vaccine responses in identical twins.

The sequenced sample was PBMCs. These receptors all stem from a woman under 30 in good health.

The genes are TRBV25-1 and TRBJ1-2; the match to TRBD1 covers 7 bases. CDR3 length: 16 residues. The V gene end was trimmed by 8 bases and the J gene end by 8 bases; junction bases not matched to a gene: 20. CDR1 and CDR2 (germline): MGHDK, SYGVNS. The CDR3 reads CASGVSGTVTFGGYTF. The CDR3 nucleotides are TGTGCCAGCGGTGTATCCGGGACAGTTACATTCGGGGGCTACACCTTC.

The table lists this clonotype with a few counts. The chain has TRBV18 and TRBJ1-3; 9 nucleotides line up with TRBD1. Germline-derived CDR1 and CDR2 are KGHSH and LQKENI. This CDR3 is 13 amino acids long. The V segment lost 4 bases and the J segment 6 bases; nucleotides outside the gene matches: 1. The chain's CDR3 is CASSQQGANTIYF. The DNA of the CDR3 is TGTGCCAGCTCACAACAGGGGGCAAACACCATATATTTT.

This sequence joins TRBV9 and TRBJ2-3, with TRBD2 identical over 8 bases. Germline loops: CDR1 SGDLS, CDR2 YYNGEE. This CDR3 contains 19 residues. V gave up 2 bases and J gave up 1 base; unmatched junction bases: 15. CDR3 DNA: TGTGCCAGCAGCGTCAGTTCCGGGGGGGCCGGGCTGGGCACAGATACGCAGTATTTT. This translates into CASSVSSGGAGLGTDTQYF.

The V and J genes are TRBV30 and TRBJ1-1, with D possibly TRBD1 on 6 matching bases. The CDR3 covers 13 residues. V lost 4 bases and J lost 1, with 10 bases in between. In germline, CDR1 is GTSNPN, CDR2 SVGIG (reference sequence). The CDR3 bases are TGTGCCTGGACACGGGACACGAACACTGAAGCTTTCTTT. It encodes CAWTRDTNTEAFF.

This clonotype came up a few times. J is TRBJ2-7 and V is TRBV10-3, with 7 bases lining up with TRBD2. Germline V gene lookup returns CDR1 ENHRY and CDR2 SYGVKD. This CDR3 comprises 14 residues. The junction had 8 bases not matched to a gene; V was cut back by 7 bases and J by 2 bases. The CDR3 coding sequence is TGTGCCATCAAAGGCGGGAGTAACGCCTACGAGCAGTACTTC. This gives the protein CAIKGGSNAYEQYF.

This clonotype was detected only a few times. The CDR3: CSARDEGNTDTQYF. The CDR3 nucleotides are TGCAGTGCTAGAGATGAGGGAAACACAGATACGCAGTATTTT. The chain carries TRBV20-1 and TRBJ2-3; tentatively, D is TRBD2 (5 bases). Deletions cut 0 bases from V and 2 bases from J, with 9 bases between. Germline CDR1 is DFQATT and CDR2 is SNEGSKA (reference sequence). The CDR3 is 14 residues long.

This clonotype was counted at least ten times. The chain employs TRBV27 and TRBJ1-3, with D perhaps matching TRBD1 (6 bases). Per germline, CDR1 MNHEY and CDR2 SMNVEV (reference sequence). The CDR3 contains 14 residues. The ends were cut back, 2 bases at V and 3 bases at J, with 8 bases in the middle. The CDR3 DNA reads TGTGCCAGCAGTTTAGCAGGGGTTGGAAACACCATATATTTT. Its protein is CASSLAGVGNTIYF.

This clonotype was picked up a small number of times. The chain joins TRBV4-3 to TRBJ2-7; D possibly uses TRBD1 or TRBD2 (6 bases each). The CDR3 consists of 16 residues. Trimming stripped 0 bases from V and 4 bases from J, with 16 bases between. The germline V gene has CDR1 LGHNA and CDR2 YSLEER. DNA for the CDR3: TGCGCCAGCAGCCAAGAGCAACAGGGACTGCCTTACGAGCAGTACTTC. Encoded protein: CASSQEQQGLPYEQYF.

CDR3 loop: CASSLSGMTGANNEQFF. For the CDR3, the DNA is TGCGCCAGCAGCTTGAGCGGTATGACAGGGGCCAACAATGAGCAGTTCTTC. The J gene is TRBJ2-1, the V gene TRBV5-1; 8 bases match TRBD1. CDR1 SGHRS and CDR2 YFSETQ come from the germline V gene. The V gene end was trimmed by 1 base and the J gene end by 5 bases; junction bases not matched to a gene: 11. The CDR3 consists of 17 residues.

This sequence joins TRBV11-2 and TRBJ2-3; D is possibly TRBD1 or TRBD2 (7 bases each). CDR3 size: 18 residues. V lost 6 bases, J lost 3 bases, and 25 bases lay in between. Germline lookup yields CDR1 SGHAT and CDR2 FQNNGV. The CDR3 sequence: CASSSQYRGRGETDTQYF. For the CDR3, the DNA is TGTGCCAGCAGTTCCCAGTACAGGGGACGGGGGGAGACAGATACGCAGTATTTT.

A few counts support this clonotype. The chain couples TRBV7-2 to TRBJ2-3; D is uncertain. With 5 bases removed from V and 4 bases from J, the gap between germline ends came to 13 bases. CDR3 length: 14 amino acids. The germline V gene encodes CDR1 SGHTA and CDR2 FQGNSA. Here the CDR3 reads CASSLDSPPDTQYF. The CDR3, as DNA: TGTGCCAGCAGCCTCGACTCCCCCCCAGATACGCAGTATTTT.

This rearrangement joins TRBV5-1 to TRBJ1-2, with D hard to call. Germline V CDR1 and CDR2: SGHRS, YFSETQ. Trimming took 2 bases from V and 8 from J, leaving 7 bases between them. This CDR3 has 11 amino acids. CDR3 DNA: TGCGCCAGCAGCTTAAGGTGGGGCTACACCTTC. Translated, it gives CASSLRWGYTF.

This clonotype was seen only a few times. This chain connects TRBV20-1 to TRBJ2-5; 12 bases match TRBD1. CDR3 size: 14 residues. The V gene's germline CDR1 is DFQATT and CDR2 SNEGSKA (reference sequence). Trimming at V came to 5 bases and at J to 5 bases, leaving 6 bases not matched to a gene. CDR3 in DNA: TGCAGTGCTGGGACAGGGGGCGCCTCGGAGACCCAGTACTTC. Residues: CSAGTGGASETQYF.

This clonotype was recorded a few times. The chain combines TRBV10-3 with TRBJ2-7; D gene unclear. V lost 0 bases and J lost 12, with 12 bases in between. The germline gives CDR1 ENHRY, CDR2 SYGVKD. The CDR3 contains 12 residues. CDR3 sequence reads: CAISESSAVPYF. The CDR3 DNA reads as TGTGCCATCAGTGAGTCGTCGGCGGTTCCGTACTTC.

This clonotype showed up many times. The chain couples TRBV20-1 to TRBJ2-1; D remains ambiguous. Germline CDR1 and CDR2: DFQATT and SNEGSKA (reference sequence). The CDR3 runs 16 residues. V lost 5 bases to trimming and J lost 0 bases, with 17 bases between them. In nucleotides, the CDR3 is TGCAGTGCTTCGCTCGCTCAGCTGATCTCCTACAATGAGCAGTTCTTC. Translating gives CSASLAQLISYNEQFF.

This rearrangement joins TRBV27 to TRBJ1-4, with 10 nucleotides matching TRBD1. CDR1 and CDR2 from the germline V gene are MNHEY and SMNVEV (reference sequence). This CDR3 has 15 amino acids. J gave up 6 bases and V 5 bases, and 6 bases lay outside the gene matches. The CDR3 reads CASSLWTGGDEKLFF. CDR3 nucleotide sequence: TGTGCCAGCAGTCTATGGACAGGGGGAGATGAAAAACTGTTTTTT.